Presented here are 26 T cell receptor beta chains from one specimen sequenced in a study of control samples from healthy donors and cancer patients. Here immunoSEQ multiplex PCR was the method, and the copy in TCRdb shows in-frame clones only, minus some. This table has tens of thousands of clones, about nine tenths appearing once. Material for sequencing was PBMCs. The source of these receptors is a man aged 40-55 years with colorectal cancer.

This sequence joins TRBV27 and TRBJ1-2, with D unclear. Germline V lookup: CDR1 MNHEY, CDR2 SMNVEV (reference sequence). CDR3 length: 15 residues. V dropped 5 bases and J dropped 0 bases, with 13 bases sitting between them. The chain's CDR3 is CASSRYSSANYGYTF. The CDR3 nucleotides are TGTGCCAGCAGTAGATACAGCTCAGCTAACTATGGCTACACCTTC.

V and J are TRBV12-3 or TRBV12-4 and TRBJ2-7, with D unclear. Trimming pared 7 bases from V and 1 base from J, leaving 11 bases between. This CDR3 contains 13 residues. CDR3 nucleotide sequence: TGTGCCAGCATGGGTCCGTGGTCCTACGAGCAGTACTTC. Residues: CASMGPWSYEQYF.

The rearrangement links TRBV4-3 to TRBJ2-1; 8 positions match TRBD2. Germline CDR1 and CDR2: LGHNA and YSLEER. The V and J ends lost 1 base and 9 bases, in that order; junction bases with no gene match: 5. The CDR3 runs 14 residues. In nucleotides, the CDR3 is TGCGCCAGCAGCCAAGGGACTAGCTCGACTGAGCAGTTCTTC. Translation gives CASSQGTSSTEQFF.

This clone was seen only once. This chain links TRBV24-1 with TRBJ2-7; tentative D call: TRBD1 (7 bases). The CDR3 extends over 18 amino acids. Per germline, CDR1 KGHDR and CDR2 SFDVKD. V gave up 2 bases and J gave up 4 bases, with 23 bases separating them. CDR3 nucleotide sequence: TGTGCCACCAGTGATTCGCGGGACCGGGACAGAGGAATGTACGAGCAGTACTTC. Its protein product is CATSDSRDRDRGMYEQYF.

The V and J genes are TRBV5-4 and TRBJ1-2, with 8 bases that match TRBD1. J was trimmed by 4 bases and V by 0 bases; bases with no gene match: 2. This CDR3 spans 14 amino acids. The germline V gene has CDR1 SGHNT and CDR2 YYREEE (reference sequence). CDR3 bases: TGTGCCAGCAGCTTGGAGACAGGGGCCTATGGCTACACCTTC. Translation gives CASSLETGAYGYTF.

The chain recombines TRBV6-5 with TRBJ2-1; D possibly corresponds to TRBD1 (5 bases). The CDR3 runs 14 residues. V lost 7 bases and J 0 bases, leaving 10 bases between the germline ends. CDR1 and CDR2 (germline): MNHEY, SVGAGI. This CDR3 reads CASTPRDSYNEQFF. In DNA, the CDR3 is TGTGCCAGCACCCCCAGGGACTCCTACAATGAGCAGTTCTTC.

This clone was recorded only once. The chain recombines TRBV28 with TRBJ1-1; D unresolved. The CDR3 totals 12 residues. Trimming left V 5 bases short and J 10 bases short, with 14 bases between. Germline-derived CDR1 and CDR2 are MDHEN and SYDVKM. As DNA, the CDR3 is TGTGCCAGCAGTCCTATCACCCGGGGAGCTTTCTTT. It encodes CASSPITRGAFF.

This clone was counted once. CDR3 sequence reads: CASSYAPDSMNTEAFF. Here the CDR3 DNA reads TGTGCCAGCAGTTACGCTCCGGACAGCATGAACACTGAAGCTTTCTTT. The rearrangement uses TRBV6-5 and TRBJ1-1, with D tentatively TRBD1 (6 bases). The germline gives CDR1 MNHEY, CDR2 SVGAGI. The CDR3 consists of 16 residues. The V end was cut by 2 bases, the J end by 0 bases, with 13 bases between.

CDR3 coding DNA: TGCGCCAGCAGTGAGGGACAGGGGTCCGGCACAGATACGCAGTATTTT. This gives the protein CASSEGQGSGTDTQYF. The chain recombines TRBV10-1 with TRBJ2-3, with 9 bases matching TRBD1. Germline V gene sequence: CDR1 WNHNN, CDR2 SYGVQD (reference sequence). This CDR3 is 16 amino acids long. Losses at the gene ends were 2 bases for V and 1 base for J; bases not matched to a gene: 4.

This sequence joins TRBV7-2 and TRBJ1-2, with D tentatively TRBD1 (6 bases). The V gene lost 5 bases and the J gene lost 4 bases, with 11 bases spanning the gap. The CDR3 extends over 13 amino acids. Germline V gene lookup returns CDR1 SGHTA and CDR2 FQGNSA. CDR3 loop: CASSPQGGYGYTF. DNA for the CDR3: TGTGCCAGCAGCCCACAGGGTGGCTATGGCTACACCTTC.

V and J are TRBV15 and TRBJ2-7; unclear D gene. The V gene lost 0 bases and the J gene lost 6 bases, with 12 bases spanning the gap. Looked up from germline, CDR1 is LNHNV and CDR2 is YYDKDF (reference sequence). This CDR3 has 14 residues. CDR3 DNA sequence: TGTGCCACCAGCAGAGACTTAGAGACTGGCGAGCAGTACTTC. Residues: CATSRDLETGEQYF.

This clone was observed a single time. V usage is TRBV9 and J usage is TRBJ2-3, with D tentatively TRBD2 (5 bases). This CDR3 region has 16 residues. The ends were cut back, 0 bases at V and 3 bases at J, with 14 bases in the middle. CDR1 and CDR2 from the germline V gene are SGDLS and YYNGEE. The CDR3 nucleotides read TGTGCCAGCAGCGTAGACGCGGCCCGCGGGACAGATACGCAGTATTTT. Protein sequence: CASSVDAARGTDTQYF.

The V and J genes are TRBV27 and TRBJ2-1, with unresolved D. The CDR3 covers 14 residues. The V end lost 5 bases, the J end lost 5 bases, and 13 bases lay between the germline ends. Germline values: CDR1 MNHEY, CDR2 SMNVEV (reference sequence). The CDR3 DNA reads as TGTGCCAGCAGTCGCCCGGACCAAAACAATGAGCAGTTCTTC. Translation gives CASSRPDQNNEQFF.

This chain uses TRBV5-1 with TRBJ2-7; TRBD2 might be the D (6 bases). CDR1 and CDR2 (germline): SGHRS, YFSETQ. The length of the CDR3 is 13 residues. V was pared by 4 bases and J by 2 bases, with 10 bases between. CDR3 nucleotide sequence: TGCGCCAGCAGCGCCGCGGGACCCTACGAGCAGTACTTC. This encodes CASSAAGPYEQYF.

This sequence joins TRBV5-3 and TRBJ1-1; 7 positions agree with TRBD1. TRBV5-3 has ORF status, its function being uncertain. The CDR3 sequence is 16 residues long. V shed 3 bases and J 6 bases; nucleotides not matched to a gene: 14. For the CDR3, the DNA is TGTGCCAGAAGCTGCCGGGACAGAGGGCCCGAGCCTGAAGCTTTCTTT. As protein: CARSCRDRGPEPEAFF.

The J gene is TRBJ1-5, the V gene TRBV25-1; TRBD1 matches at 7 bases. The germline V gene has CDR1 MGHDK and CDR2 SYGVNS. CDR3 size: 13 residues. Unmatched junction bases numbered 3, after V lost 5 bases and J lost 5 bases. CDR3 residues: CASSRQGHQPQHF. The CDR3 DNA follows: TGTGCCAGCAGTAGACAGGGTCATCAGCCCCAGCATTTT. Supplemented by reference TRBV25-1 and TRBJ1-5, the full variable domain reads EADIYQTPRYLVIGTGKKITLECSQTMGHDKMYWYQQDPGMELHLIHYSYGVNSTEKGDLSSESTVSRIRTEHFPLTLESARPSHTSQYLCASSRQGHQPQHFGDGTRLSIL.

This chain connects TRBV10-3 to TRBJ1-5; D gene unclear. Trimming took off 9 bases at V and 2 bases at J, with 11 bases between the two ends. CDR1 is ENHRY and CDR2 is SYGVKD in the germline V gene. CDR3 length equals 13 residues. The CDR3 loop is CAINHGGNQPQHF. CDR3 in DNA: TGTGCCATAAACCATGGGGGCAATCAGCCCCAGCATTTT.

The chain couples TRBV19 to TRBJ1-5; D is uncertain. The CDR3 totals 13 residues. Germline V gives CDR1 LNHDA, CDR2 SQIVND (reference sequence). Trimming removed 1 base at V and 5 bases at J, with 6 bases between. CDR3 coding DNA: TGTGCCAGTAGTATAGGAAGGGATCAGCCCCAGCATTTT. It translates to CASSIGRDQPQHF.

V gene TRBV5-1 combines with J gene TRBJ2-3; D is uncertain. The CDR3 totals 14 residues. Germline CDR1 SGHRS, CDR2 YFSETQ. V was shortened by 0 bases and J by 1 base, with 6 bases between the two germline ends. The CDR3 DNA reads as TGCGCCAGCAGCTTGGCGAGTGGCACAGATACGCAGTATTTT. Protein product: CASSLASGTDTQYF.

The gene calls are TRBV5-1 and TRBJ1-3; maybe TRBD1 (6 bases). Germline V gene sequence: CDR1 SGHRS, CDR2 YFSETQ. This CDR3 contains 14 residues. V dropped 4 bases and J dropped 2 bases, with 10 bases sitting between them. This chain's CDR3 is CASSTGLTGNTIYF. The CDR3 nucleotides read TGCGCCAGCAGCACAGGGTTGACTGGAAACACCATATATTTT.

CDR3 loop: CASSVGGDNTEAFF. As DNA, the CDR3 is TGTGCCAGCAGTGTCGGCGGTGACAACACTGAAGCTTTCTTT. The J gene is TRBJ1-1, the V gene TRBV6-4; D unresolved. Trimming pared 4 bases from V and 2 bases from J, leaving 11 bases between. Germline-derived CDR1 and CDR2 are MRHNA and SNTAGT. This CDR3 has 14 amino acids.

This clone was detected only once. The chain's CDR3 is CSVGRRSSYNEQFF. The CDR3 DNA sequence: TGCAGCGTTGGAAGGCGAAGTTCCTACAATGAGCAGTTCTTC. The chain employs TRBV29-1 and TRBJ2-1; no clear D. The CDR3 sequence is 14 residues long. V was trimmed by 4 bases and J by 1 base, leaving 11 bases between them. Per germline, CDR1 SQVTM and CDR2 ANQGSEA.

There are a few counts of this clone. The V and J genes are TRBV2 and TRBJ2-4; 9 bases are a match to TRBD2. The junction had 10 bases not matched to a gene; V was cut back by 9 bases and J by 4 bases. The CDR3 length is 15 residues. The germline V gene has CDR1 SNHLY and CDR2 FYNNEI. CDR3 sequence reads: CASQELAGNKNIQYF. The CDR3 DNA reads TGTGCCAGTCAGGAACTAGCGGGCAATAAAAACATTCAGTACTTC. The full variable domain, with the rest looked up from reference TRBV2 and TRBJ2-4, is EPEVTQTPSHQVTQMGQEVILRCVPISNHLYFYWYRQILGQKVEFLVSFYNNEISEKSEIFDDQFSVERPDGSNFTLKIRSTKLEDSAMYFCASQELAGNKNIQYFGAGTRLSVL.

The rearrangement uses TRBV2 and TRBJ2-1; 10 positions match TRBD2. V lost 3 bases, J lost 6 bases, and 2 bases stayed unmatched. Germline V CDR1 and CDR2: SNHLY, FYNNEI. This CDR3 contains 14 residues. This CDR3 reads CASSEQRGGNEQFF. Written as DNA, the CDR3 is TGTGCCAGCAGTGAGCAGCGGGGGGGCAATGAGCAGTTCTTC.

This chain uses TRBV18 with TRBJ2-3; D gene uncertain. The V gene's germline CDR1 is KGHSH and CDR2 LQKENI. The CDR3 has 11 residues. V was trimmed by 5 bases and J by 3 bases, leaving 3 bases between them. CDR3 sequence (DNA): TGTGCCAGCTCATCTACAGATACGCAGTATTTT. Translation gives CASSSTDTQYF.

The chain has TRBV5-4 and TRBJ2-2; TRBD2 agrees at 7 bases. The CDR3 contains 19 residues. Per the germline V gene, CDR1 is SGHNT and CDR2 is YYREEE (reference sequence). Losses at the gene ends were 1 base for V and 1 base for J; bases not matched to a gene: 13. The CDR3 DNA is TGTGCCAGCAGCTTGACTTGGGGGTGGCTAGCGGAGAACACCGGGGAGCTGTTTTTT. The encoded protein is CASSLTWGWLAENTGELFF. Full variable domain (rest looked up from reference TRBV5-4 and TRBJ2-2): ETGVTQSPTHLIKTRGQQVTLRCSSQSGHNTVSWYQQALGQGPQFIFQYYREEENGRGNFPPRFSGLQFPNYSSELNVNALELDDSALYLCASSLTWGWLAENTGELFFGEGSRLTVL.